A single sample gave rise to the 19 T cell receptor beta chains below, sequenced in a study of T cell responses to AZD1222 COVID-19 vaccine. The method was immunoSEQ multiplex PCR; TCRdb's version includes in-frame clones alone and lacks a portion of them. The table includes approximately 94,000 clones, about 87% detected once. The specimen comprised peripheral blood, sampled on day 0 of AZD1222 vaccination. These receptors all stem from an adult in good health.

The chain joins TRBV5-6 to TRBJ2-3; 9 bases match TRBD2. CDR1 is SGHDT and CDR2 is YYEEEE in the germline V gene. J lost 3 bases, V lost 1 base, and 9 bases had no gene match. The CDR3 has 17 amino acids. The CDR3 protein is CASSLMGTSTRTDTQYF. CDR3 DNA sequence: TGTGCCAGCAGCTTGATGGGGACTAGCACGAGGACAGATACGCAGTATTTT. The complete variable domain, with remaining parts taken from reference TRBV5-6 and TRBJ2-3, reads DAGVTQSPTHLIKTRGQQVTLRCSPKSGHDTVSWYQQALGQGPQFIFQYYEEEERQRGNFPDRFSGHQFPNYSSELNVNALLLGDSALYLCASSLMGTSTRTDTQYFGPGTRLTVL.

The V and J genes are TRBV6-5 and TRBJ1-4; D is undetermined. Germline-derived CDR1 and CDR2 are MNHEY and SVGAGI. CDR3 length: 14 residues. V was pared by 6 bases and J by 8 bases, with 16 bases between. The CDR3 bases are TGTGCCAGCAGAGGGCAAAACCTATACGAAAAACTGTTTTTT. Residues: CASRGQNLYEKLFF.

The chain is built from TRBV7-3 and TRBJ2-2; D is uncertain. The CDR3 length is 14 residues. Trimming removed 6 bases from V and 2 bases from J, with 10 bases in between. Per the germline V gene, CDR1 is SGHTA and CDR2 is FQGTGA. The CDR3 reads CASRIHENTGELFF. DNA of the CDR3: TGTGCCAGCAGAATTCACGAAAACACCGGGGAGCTGTTTTTT.

V and J are TRBV3-1 (or the pseudogene TRBV3-2) and TRBJ2-5, with a weak D call TRBD2 (6 bases). V was pared by 0 bases and J by 4 bases, with 18 bases between. The germline CDR1 and CDR2 sequences are LGHDT and YNNKEL (reference sequence). The CDR3 has 17 residues. The CDR3: CASSQDTPGGTGETQYF. Here the CDR3 DNA reads TGTGCCAGCAGCCAAGATACCCCTGGAGGGACGGGAGAGACCCAGTACTTC.

The chain is built from TRBV5-3 and TRBJ2-1, with 14 nucleotides matching TRBD2. Being an ORF, TRBV5-3 has a function that is uncertain. The CDR3 extends over 18 amino acids. Germline trimming cut 2 bases from V and 5 bases from J; bases unmatched to any gene: 9. This chain's CDR3 is CARSLEGLAGGRDNEQFF. In nucleotides, the CDR3 is TGTGCCAGAAGCTTAGAAGGACTAGCGGGAGGTCGGGACAATGAGCAGTTCTTC.

The chain joins TRBV11-2 to TRBJ2-7; D call uncertain. V was shortened by 0 bases and J by 6 bases, with 6 bases between the two germline ends. Looked up from germline, CDR1 is SGHAT and CDR2 is FQNNGV. This CDR3 has 12 residues. This CDR3 reads CASSLDRREQYF. In DNA form, the CDR3 reads TGTGCCAGCAGCTTAGATCGCCGCGAGCAGTACTTC.

J is TRBJ1-5 and V is TRBV7-2; unclear D gene. CDR1 and CDR2 (germline): SGHTA, FQGNSA. The CDR3 is made up of 12 amino acids. Trimming took off 5 bases at V and 14 bases at J, with 16 bases between the two ends. CDR3 in DNA: TGTGCCAGCAGCCGCGGGTCCTCACTAAAGCATTTT. The encoded protein is CASSRGSSLKHF.

The J gene is TRBJ2-1, the V gene TRBV19, with 9 bases aligning to TRBD1. The CDR3 is 14 amino acids. After removal of 3 bases from V and 9 bases from J, the junction contained 6 bases not matched to a gene. CDR1 is LNHDA and CDR2 is SQIVND in the germline V gene (reference sequence). CDR3 bases: TGTGCCAGTAGTATCCCGGGACAGGGTGCTGAGCAGTTCTTC. Amino acid sequence: CASSIPGQGAEQFF. Supplemented by reference TRBV19 and TRBJ2-1, the full variable domain reads DGGITQSPKYLFRKEGQNVTLSCEQNLNHDAMYWYRQDPGQGLRLIYYSQIVNDFQKGDIAEGYSVSREKKESFPLTVTSAQKNPTAFYLCASSIPGQGAEQFFGPGTRLTVL.

The V and J genes are TRBV6-5 and TRBJ1-2; D perhaps matches TRBD1 (5 bases). The V end was cut by 2 bases, the J end by 0 bases, with 10 bases between. Per germline, CDR1 MNHEY and CDR2 SVGAGI. CDR3 size: 15 residues. The CDR3 is CASSYGGGPNYGYTF. The CDR3 nucleotides are TGTGCCAGCAGTTACGGGGGGGGACCTAACTATGGCTACACCTTC.

The chain combines TRBV4-3 with TRBJ1-2; D uncertain. CDR1 and CDR2 (germline): LGHNA, YSLEER. V was clipped by 0 bases and J by 7 bases, with 12 bases between them. This CDR3 spans 14 amino acids. For the CDR3, the DNA is TGCGCCAGCAGCCAAGATATGGCAGGAGGTGGCTACACCTTC. Translation gives CASSQDMAGGGYTF.

V usage is TRBV10-3 and J usage is TRBJ2-7; D call uncertain. The CDR3 loop spans 14 amino acids. CDR1 and CDR2 from the germline V gene are ENHRY and SYGVKD. The V end lost 9 bases, the J end lost 1 base, and 16 bases lay between the germline ends. CDR3 amino acids: CAIAKQLPSYEQYF. The DNA of the CDR3 is TGTGCCATAGCGAAACAGCTCCCTTCCTACGAGCAGTACTTC.

The J gene is TRBJ2-7, the V gene TRBV4-1, with 14 nucleotides matching TRBD2. This CDR3 contains 15 residues. V gave up 4 bases and J gave up 4 bases; unmatched junction bases: 3. Germline V gene lookup returns CDR1 MGHRA and CDR2 YSYEKL. CDR3 DNA sequence: TGCGCCAGCAGCCTGGGGACTAGCGGGAGTTACGAGCAGTACTTC. It yields the protein CASSLGTSGSYEQYF.

This rearrangement joins TRBV18 to TRBJ1-1; a possible D gene is TRBD1 (5 bases). The V gene's germline CDR1 is KGHSH and CDR2 LQKENI. V lost 2 bases, J lost 6 bases, and 16 bases lay in between. The length of the CDR3 is 15 residues. DNA for the CDR3: TGTGCCAGCTCACCAGGGACCCCTGGAAGGGCTGAAGCTTTCTTT. The encoded protein is CASSPGTPGRAEAFF.

This chain connects TRBV5-1 to TRBJ1-1; no firm D call. Germline-derived CDR1 and CDR2 are SGHRS and YFSETQ. V was shortened by 3 bases and J by 0 bases, with 9 bases between the two germline ends. The CDR3 covers 14 residues. CDR3 loop: CASSSVSLNTEAFF. Written as DNA, the CDR3 is TGCGCCAGCAGCTCGGTTTCTCTGAACACTGAAGCTTTCTTT.

This rearrangement joins TRBV6-1 to TRBJ2-5, with 8 positions matching TRBD1. Unmatched junction bases numbered 4, after V lost 3 bases and J lost 4 bases. CDR1 MNHNS and CDR2 SASEGT come from the germline V gene. This CDR3 is 14 amino acids long. The CDR3 here is CASSEDRVRETQYF. CDR3 in DNA: TGTGCCAGCAGTGAGGACAGGGTGAGAGAGACCCAGTACTTC.

The chain uses TRBV18 and TRBJ1-5; 7 bases are a match to TRBD1. Germline CDR1 and CDR2: KGHSH and LQKENI. Trimming removed 5 bases from V and 0 bases from J; junction bases left unmatched: 4. This CDR3 has 15 residues. The CDR3 nucleotides read TGTGCCAGCTCAGGACAGGCCGATAGCAATCAGCCCCAGCATTTT. The encoded protein is CASSGQADSNQPQHF.

The chain couples TRBV2 to TRBJ1-5, with TRBD1 matching 10 bases. CDR1 is SNHLY and CDR2 is FYNNEI in the germline V gene. The ends lost 7 bases at V and 7 bases at J; junction bases unmatched: 7. The CDR3 sequence is 14 residues long. DNA of the CDR3: TGTGCCAGCAATGACAGGGGGCAGGGGCAGCCCCAGCATTTT. Translation gives CASNDRGQGQPQHF.

The chain recombines TRBV10-2 with TRBJ1-1; TRBD1 is a possible D gene (5 bases). This CDR3 has 14 amino acids. V was pared by 0 bases and J by 5 bases, with 10 bases between. The germline CDR1 and CDR2 sequences are WSHSY and SAAADI. Written as DNA, the CDR3 is TGCGCCAGCAGTGAGTCGCACAGGTTTACTGAAGCTTTCTTT. The encoded protein is CASSESHRFTEAFF.

This sequence joins TRBV6-6 and TRBJ1-5, with TRBD1 matching over 7 bases. The CDR3 is made up of 15 amino acids. The V gene end was trimmed by 6 bases and the J gene end by 0 bases; junction bases not matched to a gene: 5. Germline-derived CDR1 and CDR2 are MNHNY and SVGAGI (reference sequence). The CDR3 bases are TGTGCCAGCAGATCGACAGGGCCTAGCAATCAGCCCCAGCATTTT. Protein product: CASRSTGPSNQPQHF.